A selection of T cell receptor beta chains follows, all from one sample in a study of control samples from healthy donors and cancer patients. The repertoire was sequenced with immunoSEQ multiplex PCR; TCRdb's copy has only in-frame clones and lacks some. Here the sample spans 75,000 to 90,000 clones, approximately 91% being singletons. Material: PBMCs. These receptors all come from a woman aged 45-60 years with colorectal cancer. CDR3s include the opening cysteine and the closing phenylalanine or tryptophan. Fields, in order: J gene, V gene, D gene, clone size, CDR3 DNA, CDR3 protein. The D gene is left open where the match is weak. Rows may omit the clone size; those that give it use once, few, many or a size class.

TRBJ2-5 | TRBV28 | TRBD2 | . | TGTGCCAGCAGTCCCTCCCGGACTAGCGGAGGAGAGACCCAGTACTTC | CASSPSRTSGGETQYF
TRBJ1-3 | TRBV27 | . | . | TGTGCCAGCAGCATTACGCCAGGGGCTGGAAACACCATATATTTT | CASSITPGAGNTIYF
TRBJ2-2 | TRBV9 | TRBD1 | . | TGTGCCAGCAGCGTAACAGGGGCGAACACCGGGGAGCTGTTTTTT | CASSVTGANTGELFF
TRBJ1-1 | TRBV2 | . | . | TGTGCCAGCAGTGAAGCTTGGCAGGGTGGGAGGACTGAAGCTTTCTTT | CASSEAWQGGRTEAFF
TRBJ2-3 | TRBV4-1 | TRBD1 | . | TGCGCCAGCAGCCTTCGGACAGGGGCCACAGATGCGCAGTATTTT | CASSLRTGATDAQYF
TRBJ2-2 | TRBV27 | . | . | TGTGCCAGCACCAAGGGGAACACCGGGGAGCTGTTTTTT | CASTKGNTGELFF
TRBJ2-2 | TRBV2 | TRBD2 | once | TGTGCCATCGGGACAAGCCCTTCGGGGGGGACCGGGGAGCTGTTTTTT | CAIGTSPSGGTGELFF
TRBJ2-2 | TRBV12-5 | . | . | TGTGCTAGTGGTTTGGTAGGGCAGGGATTCGGGGAGCTGTTTTTT | CASGLVGQGFGELFF
TRBJ1-6 | TRBV10-3 | . | . | TGTGCCATCTACGGGGGTGGCAATTCACCCCTCCACTTT | CAIYGGGNSPLHF
TRBJ1-4 | TRBV7-9 | . | . | TGTGCCAGCAGCTACGGACTGGTGGGTGAAAAACTGTTTTTT | CASSYGLVGEKLFF
TRBJ2-1 | TRBV4-3 | . | once | TGCGCCAGCAGCCGGGGGGCAGGGGTCAATGAGCAGTTCTTC | CASSRGAGVNEQFF
TRBJ2-5 | TRBV7-2 | . | . | TGTGCCAGCAGCCCCAGGGGCCCAACTCAAGAGACCCAGTACTTC | CASSPRGPTQETQYF
TRBJ2-3 | TRBV6-2/TRBV6-3 | . | . | TGTGCCAGCAGTAAGCCCAGGGAAAGGGCAGATACGCAGTATTTT | CASSKPRERADTQYF
TRBJ2-1 | TRBV7-2 | TRBD1 | . | TGTGCCAGCAGCTCGGACAGGGGGTATGAGCAGTTCTTC | CASSSDRGYEQFF
TRBJ2-3 | TRBV24-1 | TRBD2 | . | TGTGCCACCAGCGCAGCGGGGGGGCTCACAGATACGCAGTATTTT | CATSAAGGLTDTQYF